This T cell receptor beta chain was identified in a study of cytomegalovirus exposure and HLA in healthy donors. Study information: Most genotyped donors, 75% to 85% of more than 300, had Caucasian-associated genetic ancestry.

This CDR3 region has 13 residues. V lost 5 bases and J lost 3; bases outside the gene matches: 3. Germline V lookup: CDR1 MNHEY, CDR2 SVGAGI. Concerning this clone itself: Its antigen is as yet unknown.

Study-wide results and caveats: Most subjects' HLA-A and HLA-B alleles were reportedly predicted from TCR beta sequences. Later work found most CMV-associated TCR beta chains apparently HLA-restricted. Earlier analysis looked at TCR beta V segments, and most were productive about 90% or about 30% of the time.

The PCR had 60 Vbeta and 13 Jbeta primers. This table comes from immunoSEQ multiplex PCR, and its TCRdb copy is limited to in-frame clones, with some not included. This sample has about 60,000 clones; 70% to 80% occur once, and the top ten carry 19%. The chain has TRBV6-5 and TRBJ1-1; TRBD1 agrees at 7 bases. This receptor was taken from a woman aged 60-70 years in good health and CMV-seropositive. Sequences were obtained from PBMCs. The CDR3 coding sequence is TGTGCCAGCAGTACGGACAGGTACACTGAAGCTTTCTTT. This sequence encodes CASSTDRYTEAFF.